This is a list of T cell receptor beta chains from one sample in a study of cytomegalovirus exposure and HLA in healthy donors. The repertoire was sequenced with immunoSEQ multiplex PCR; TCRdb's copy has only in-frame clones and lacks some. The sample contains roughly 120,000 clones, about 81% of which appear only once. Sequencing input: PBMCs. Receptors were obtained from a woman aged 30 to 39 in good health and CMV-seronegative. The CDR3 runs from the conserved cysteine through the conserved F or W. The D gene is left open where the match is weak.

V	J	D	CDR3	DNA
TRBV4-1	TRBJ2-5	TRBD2	CASSQDPPGGQETQYF	TGCGCCAGCAGCCAAGATCCACCGGGGGGCCAAGAGACCCAGTACTTC
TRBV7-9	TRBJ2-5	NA	CSSSQGGGETQYF	TGTTCCAGCAGCCAGGGCGGCGGAGAGACCCAGTACTTC
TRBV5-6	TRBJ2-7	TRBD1	CASSGPGQRTYEQYF	TGTGCCAGCAGCGGACCGGGACAGAGGACCTACGAGCAGTACTTC
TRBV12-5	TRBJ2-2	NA	CASGVSDGELFF	TGTGCTAGTGGTGTTTCAGATGGGGAGCTGTTTTTT
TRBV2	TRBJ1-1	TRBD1	CASRAGQGARAAFF	TGTGCCAGCAGGGCGGGACAGGGGGCCCGGGCGGCTTTCTTT
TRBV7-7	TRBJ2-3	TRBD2	CASSSGLQRTDTQYF	TGTGCTAGCAGCTCGGGACTACAACGCACAGATACGCAGTATTTT
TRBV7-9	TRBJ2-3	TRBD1	CASSSGQGRDTQYF	TGTGCCAGCAGCTCCGGACAGGGTAGGGATACGCAGTATTTT
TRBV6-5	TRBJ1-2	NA	CASSFDRYPYGYTF	TGTGCCAGCAGTTTCGACAGGTATCCCTATGGCTACACCTTC
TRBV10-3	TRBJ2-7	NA	CAISRVYSYEQYF	TGTGCCATCAGCCGAGTCTACAGCTACGAGCAGTACTTC
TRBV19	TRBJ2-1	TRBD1	CASTDGTGDEQFF	TGTGCCAGTACGGACGGGACAGGCGATGAGCAGTTCTTC